The next 2 T cell receptor beta chains were all read from a single sample in a study of CD8+ T cells in alopecia areata. Isolated RNA was reverse transcribed into cDNA used as the sequencing template. Assay used: immunoSEQ multiplex PCR; TCRdb lists only in-frame clones, some missing. The sample lists more than 95,000 clones, 35% to 45% seen once, with 2.5% to 3.5% in the top ten. The specimen was CD4+ T cells sorted from blood. The receptors stem from a human donor with alopecia areata.

This clone was detected once. V usage is TRBV30 and J usage is TRBJ1-5; TRBD1 matches at 11 bases. The CDR3 covers 13 residues. The junction had 3 bases not matched to a gene; V was cut back by 5 bases and J by 6 bases. The germline CDR1 and CDR2 sequences are GTSNPN and SVGIG (reference sequence). The CDR3 reads CAWGQGAFQPQHF. CDR3 nucleotides: TGTGCCTGGGGACAGGGGGCCTTTCAGCCCCAGCATTTT.

The chain links TRBV29-1 to TRBJ1-2, with D perhaps matching TRBD1 (5 bases). The CDR3 is made up of 11 amino acids. Germline values: CDR1 SQVTM, CDR2 ANQGSEA. Trimming cost V 3 bases and J 7 bases, with 9 bases left between them. The DNA of the CDR3 is TGCAGCGTTGAGCAGGGTGGTGGCTACACCTTC. Its translation: CSVEQGGGYTF.